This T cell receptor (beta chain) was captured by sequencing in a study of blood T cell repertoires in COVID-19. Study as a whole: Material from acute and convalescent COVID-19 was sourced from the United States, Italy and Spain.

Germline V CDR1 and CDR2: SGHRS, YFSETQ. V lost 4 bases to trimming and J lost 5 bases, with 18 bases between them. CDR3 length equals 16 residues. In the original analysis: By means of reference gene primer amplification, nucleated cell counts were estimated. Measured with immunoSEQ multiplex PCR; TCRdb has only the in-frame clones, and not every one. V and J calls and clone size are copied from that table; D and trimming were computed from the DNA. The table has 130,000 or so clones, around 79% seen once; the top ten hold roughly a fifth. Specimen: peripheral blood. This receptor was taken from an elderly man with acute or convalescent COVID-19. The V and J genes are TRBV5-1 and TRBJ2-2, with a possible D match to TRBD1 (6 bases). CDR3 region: CASSREGQGLTGELFF. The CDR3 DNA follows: TGCGCCAGCAGCCGCGAGGGGCAGGGGTTGACCGGGGAGCTGTTTTTT.